Sequencing of this T cell receptor beta chain was carried out in a study of T-cell reconstitution after alpha-beta-depleted transplantation in children. The authors prepared the TCRbeta library with unique molecular identifiers. TCRdb itself ran the PCR reads through MiXCR, one entry per CDR3 protein. The sample has 280,000 or so distinct CDR3 sequences, around 10% seen once; the top ten hold about 20%. Study-level points and caveats: Recipient T cells and thymic progenitors that survived were the source of the high TCRbeta diversity seen at day 60 in some patients. Counts and diversity of T cells one year after transplant came mostly from newly produced T cells. Roughly two months post-transplant, alpha-beta T cells reportedly originated from several hundred graft clones that had expanded.

This clonotype was picked up many times. Antigen unknown. Here the sequenced sample was peripheral blood, taken 180 days after TCRalphabeta/CD19-depleted stem cell transplant. This receptor was identified in a male patient aged 2-15 years who had a stem cell transplant for chronic granulomatous disease, so the T cells may come from the graft donor.

CDR3 sequence reads: CASSSSAGPDTQYF. The CDR3 DNA reads TGTGCCAGCAGTTCCTCAGCGGGACCGGATACGCAGTATTTT. The rearrangement uses TRBV6-2 or TRBV6-3 and TRBJ2-3; 7 bases are a match to TRBD2. CDR1 is MNHEY, CDR2 SVGEGT, per germline. V shed 4 bases and J 6 bases; nucleotides not matched to a gene: 7. The CDR3 length is 14 residues.